One and the same sample provided the 24 T cell receptor beta chains below, sequenced in a study of metastatic and nonmetastatic thyroid tumors. TCRdb re-clonotyped the PCR reads via MiXCR. Among tens of thousands of clones, about 21% were seen once, and the ten largest hold around 21%. Thyroid surgery was performed in patients who had received no treatment beforehand. Specimen: blood. The receptors shown here come from a female donor with papillary thyroid cancer or a benign thyroid nodule (not recorded which). Some clones in this sample may be carry-over from other donors' samples.

By sample fraction, this clone is medium-sized. The chain recombines TRBV19 with TRBJ1-2; 9 bases are shared with TRBD1. Germline CDR1 is LNHDA and CDR2 is SQIVND (reference sequence). The J segment lost 8 bases and the V segment lost 2 bases, leaving 6 bases of the junction unmatched. CDR3 length equals 14 residues. The CDR3 DNA follows: TGTGCCAGTAGTATACCGACAGGGGGAGTCGGCTACACCTTC. It is translated as CASSIPTGGVGYTF. The variable domain in full, with the rest retrieved from reference TRBV19 and TRBJ1-2, is DGGITQSPKYLFRKEGQNVTLSCEQNLNHDAMYWYRQDPGQGLRLIYYSQIVNDFQKGDIAEGYSVSREKKESFPLTVTSAQKNPTAFYLCASSIPTGGVGYTFGSGTRLTVV.

As regards this clone: The junction differs from germline at one of its ends, possibly a read error. The chain recombines TRBV6-1 with TRBJ2-1; the D gene is possibly TRBD2 (6 bases). Germline CDR1 and CDR2: MNHNS and SASEGT. This CDR3 has 15 amino acids. This CDR3 is CVSSLLARVGDEQFF. The CDR3 DNA is TGTGTCAGCAGCCTTCTAGCGCGGGTTGGGGATGAGCAGTTCTTC.

To note about this clone: A read error may explain this, as a much larger clone is one base away. The same CDR3 also results from other DNA sequences found in this sample. In DNA, the CDR3 is TGTGCCAGTCACGGGGGGGGATCGGAGACCCAGTACTTC. This translates into CASHGGGSETQYF. The rearrangement joins TRBV5-5 to TRBJ2-5, with 8 bases aligning to TRBD2. V shed 8 bases, J shed 5 bases, and the junction held 8 bases outside the gene matches. The CDR3 is 13 amino acids. The germline V gene encodes CDR1 SGHKS and CDR2 YYEKEE (reference sequence).

By sample share, this clone is medium-sized. This chain links TRBV6-2 or TRBV6-3 with TRBJ2-2, with TRBD1 matching over 8 bases. With V trimmed by 5 bases and J by 3 bases, 5 bases remained unmatched. The CDR3 covers 15 residues. Germline CDR1 reads MNHEY; CDR2 reads SVGEGT. CDR3 bases: TGTGCCAGCAGTATCCAGGGGGCCGACACCGGGGAGCTGTTTTTT. Protein sequence: CASSIQGADTGELFF.

This clone was seen at least ten times. Other DNA sequences in this sample translate to the same CDR3. J is TRBJ2-2 and V is TRBV7-3, with TRBD1 identical over 10 bases. The CDR3 is made up of 15 amino acids. Germline V gene data show CDR1 as SGHTA and CDR2 as FQGTGA. The ends lost 0 bases at V and 6 bases at J; junction bases unmatched: 1. This CDR3 reads CASSLTGQGAGELFF. As DNA, the CDR3 is TGTGCCAGCAGCTTAACAGGACAGGGGGCCGGGGAGCTGTTTTTT.

This clone was counted only a few times. The chain links TRBV6-1 to TRBJ2-1; 9 bases agree with TRBD2. The CDR3 sequence is 15 residues long. The V and J ends lost 4 bases and 7 bases, in that order; junction bases with no gene match: 8. Germline V lookup: CDR1 MNHNS, CDR2 SASEGT. For the CDR3, the DNA is TGTGCCAGCAGTGTGCGTCTAGCGGGATTTAATGAGCAGTTCTTC. Residues: CASSVRLAGFNEQFF.

This clone was observed many times. A much larger clonotype is one base distant, so this may be a read error. CDR3 sequence (DNA): TGCAGCGTTGAAAGACAGGGGGCGGGCAAGCAGTACTTC. Translated: CSVERQGAGKQYF. The chain has TRBV29-1 and TRBJ2-7; TRBD1 agrees at 10 bases. The J segment lost 8 bases and the V segment lost 2 bases, leaving 6 bases of the junction unmatched. The CDR3 extends over 13 amino acids. The V gene's germline CDR1 is SQVTM and CDR2 ANQGSEA.

This clone was seen a few times. V is TRBV6-4 and J is TRBJ1-1, with D possibly being TRBD1 (6 bases). Trimming took 6 bases from V and 1 from J, leaving 9 bases between them. In germline, CDR1 is MRHNA, CDR2 SNTAGT. CDR3 length equals 13 residues. CDR3 protein: CASRDRKNTEAFF. The CDR3, as DNA: TGTGCCAGCAGGGACAGAAAGAACACTGAAGCTTTCTTT.

This clone was counted many times. CDR3 in amino acids: CASSQGGESTIYF. The CDR3 bases are TGTGCCAGCAGCCAAGGTGGTGAGAGCACCATATATTTT. The rearrangement links TRBV3-1 to TRBJ1-3; D is ambiguous. The CDR3 is 13 residues long. Per germline, CDR1 LGHDT and CDR2 YNNKEL (reference sequence). V lost 1 base and J lost 9, with 10 bases in between.

This clone was seen at least ten times. This chain uses TRBV12-3 or TRBV12-4 with TRBJ2-7, with D perhaps being TRBD1 or TRBD2 (5 bases each). The CDR3 is 15 residues long. V lost 6 bases, J lost 7 bases, and 22 bases lay in between. CDR3 residues: CASSSTGPTLREQYF. CDR3 DNA: TGTGCCAGCAGCTCAACGGGACCTACTCTCCGGGAGCAGTACTTC.

The chain links TRBV11-2 to TRBJ1-3; D not resolved. The CDR3 consists of 13 residues. From germline, CDR1 is SGHAT and CDR2 FQNNGV. V was clipped by 10 bases and J by 3 bases, with 13 bases between them. The DNA for the CDR3 is TGTGCCATCCTAAAGGCGGTTGGAAACACCATATATTTT. This encodes CAILKAVGNTIYF.

V is TRBV6-1 and J is TRBJ1-2; D is unclear. With 7 bases removed from V and 6 bases from J, the gap between germline ends came to 15 bases. Germline values: CDR1 MNHNS, CDR2 SASEGT. This CDR3 has 13 residues. In DNA, the CDR3 is TGTGCCAGCACCCGGCAGACGGGAGATGGCTACACCTTC. This codes for CASTRQTGDGYTF.

This clone was detected many times. This CDR3 is CAGMGLTGANVLTF. The DNA for the CDR3 is TGTGCCGGGATGGGGTTAACGGGGGCCAACGTCCTGACTTTC. The chain recombines TRBV30 with TRBJ2-6; unclear D gene. Germline V CDR1 and CDR2: GTSNPN, SVGIG (reference sequence). The ends were cut back, 8 bases at V and 4 bases at J, with 15 bases in the middle. This CDR3 is built from 14 residues.

This clone was detected many times. V gene TRBV11-2 combines with J gene TRBJ2-7, with 8 bases identical to TRBD1. CDR1 SGHAT and CDR2 FQNNGV come from the germline V gene. The CDR3 has 16 amino acids. V was clipped by 1 base and J by 0 bases; unmatched bases: 5. The CDR3 sequence is CASSLVAGGSSYEQYF. In DNA, the CDR3 is TGTGCCAGCAGCTTAGTAGCAGGGGGCTCCTCCTACGAGCAGTACTTC.

The table lists this clone with many counts. The chain has TRBV5-1 and TRBJ1-1; 10 bases map to TRBD1. V trimming: 4 bases; J trimming: 1 base; junction bases outside the gene matches: 7. CDR3 length equals 16 residues. CDR1 is SGHRS and CDR2 is YFSETQ in the germline V gene. The CDR3 DNA reads as TGCGCCAGCAGCAGGCGGACAGGGGGATCGAACACTGAAGCTTTCTTT. Amino acids: CASSRRTGGSNTEAFF.

Comments on this clone: One junction end does not reproduce the germline sequence, and a read error may be involved. This chain uses TRBV25-1 with TRBJ1-2; tentatively, D is TRBD1 (6 bases). The CDR3 loop spans 17 amino acids. Germline CDR1 reads MGHDK; CDR2 reads SYGVNS. CDR3 sequence reads: CASRLRRTVPSNYGDTF. CDR3 bases: TGTGCCAGCAGACTACGTAGGACAGTGCCGTCGAACTATGGCGACACCTTC.

There are many counts of this clone. This chain joins TRBV6-1 and TRBJ1-6; D is possibly TRBD1 (5 bases). Per the germline V gene, CDR1 is MNHNS and CDR2 is SASEGT. The CDR3 extends over 15 amino acids. V dropped 6 bases and J dropped 3 bases, with 12 bases sitting between them. The CDR3 protein is CASSRDSLYNSPLHF. The CDR3 bases are TGTGCCAGCAGCAGAGACAGTCTCTATAATTCACCCCTCCACTTT.

This clone was counted at least ten times. The sample carries other DNA sequences with the same CDR3. V and J are TRBV20-1 and TRBJ1-2; 8 bases are shared with TRBD1. The J segment lost 4 bases and the V segment lost 5 bases, leaving 0 bases of the junction unmatched. CDR3 size: 11 residues. The germline gives CDR1 DFQATT, CDR2 SNEGSKA (reference sequence). The CDR3 bases are TGCAGTGCTGACAGGGGCTATGGCTACACCTTC. Residues: CSADRGYGYTF.

This clone has only one observation. The chain carries TRBV3-1 and TRBJ1-6; TRBD1 matches at 7 bases. This CDR3 has 13 residues. Germline trimming cut 11 bases from V and 9 bases from J; bases unmatched to any gene: 10. Germline values: CDR1 LGHDT, CDR2 YNNKEL (reference sequence). The CDR3 protein is CASQTGKSSPLHF. As DNA, the CDR3 is TGTGCCTCCCAGACAGGGAAATCTTCACCCCTCCACTTT.

In this sample, this clone turned up many times. The gene calls are TRBV7-3 and TRBJ2-2; possibly TRBD1 for D (5 bases). Germline lookup yields CDR1 SGHTA and CDR2 FQGTGA. This CDR3 has 16 residues. V was clipped by 5 bases and J by 0 bases, with 13 bases between them. The CDR3 DNA follows: TGTGCCAGCAGCCGATCGACAGTGACGAACACCGGGGAGCTGTTTTTT. Translated, it gives CASSRSTVTNTGELFF. The full variable domain, with the rest looked up from reference TRBV7-3 and TRBJ2-2, is GAGVSQTPSNKVTEKGKYVELRCDPISGHTALYWYRQSLGQGPEFLIYFQGTGAADDSGLPNDRFFAVRPEGSVSTLKIQRTERGDSAVYLCASSRSTVTNTGELFFGEGSRLTVL.

In this sample, this clone turned up many times. The chain links TRBV6-2 or TRBV6-3 to TRBJ2-7; maybe TRBD1 (5 bases). V was trimmed by 2 bases and J by 4 bases, leaving 9 bases between them. Germline CDR1 is MNHEY and CDR2 is SVGEGT. The CDR3 length is 13 residues. The CDR3 loop reads CASSYRGVYEQYF. CDR3 nucleotide sequence: TGTGCCAGCAGTTACAGGGGCGTATACGAGCAGTACTTC.

This clone was seen a handful of times. Being one base from a much bigger clone, this may be a read error. This chain uses TRBV29-1 with TRBJ1-1; D is uncertain. The CDR3 runs to 9 residues. The V gene's germline CDR1 is SQVTM and CDR2 ANQGSEA. Between the trimmed V and J ends, which lost 7 bases and 5 bases, there was a span of 5 bases. The CDR3 DNA reads TGCAGCGGGTGGACTGAAGCTTTCTTT. It encodes CSGWTEAFF.

This clone was seen a handful of times. CDR3 amino acids: CAISPGQLNTEAFF. The CDR3, as DNA: TGTGCCATCAGCCCGGGACAGTTGAACACTGAAGCTTTCTTT. The gene calls are TRBV10-3 and TRBJ1-1, with 7 nucleotides matching TRBD1. There are 14 residues in the CDR3. CDR1 is ENHRY and CDR2 is SYGVKD in the germline V gene. J lost 0 bases, V lost 6 bases, and 4 bases had no gene match.

This clone was detected a few times. This rearrangement joins TRBV6-1 to TRBJ1-2; 9 bases align to TRBD1. CDR1 MNHNS and CDR2 SASEGT come from the germline V gene. With V trimmed by 5 bases and J by 6 bases, 4 bases remained unmatched. The CDR3 sequence is 13 residues long. The CDR3 protein is CASSIRTGDGYTF. The CDR3 nucleotides read TGTGCCAGCAGTATCAGGACAGGGGATGGCTACACCTTC.